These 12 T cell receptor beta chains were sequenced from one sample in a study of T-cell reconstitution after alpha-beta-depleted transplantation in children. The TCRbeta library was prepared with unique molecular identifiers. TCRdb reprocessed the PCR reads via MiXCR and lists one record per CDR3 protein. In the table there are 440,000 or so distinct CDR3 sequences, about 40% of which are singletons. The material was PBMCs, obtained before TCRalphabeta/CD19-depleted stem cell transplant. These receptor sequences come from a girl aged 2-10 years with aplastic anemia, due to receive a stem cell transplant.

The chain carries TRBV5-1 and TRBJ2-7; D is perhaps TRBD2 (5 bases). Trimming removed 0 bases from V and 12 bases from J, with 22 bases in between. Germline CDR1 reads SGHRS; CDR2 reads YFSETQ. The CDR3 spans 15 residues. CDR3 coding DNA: TGCGCCAGCAGCTTGGATTCCGGCGGAGGTACGATGGGGTACTTC. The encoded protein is CASSLDSGGGTMGYF.

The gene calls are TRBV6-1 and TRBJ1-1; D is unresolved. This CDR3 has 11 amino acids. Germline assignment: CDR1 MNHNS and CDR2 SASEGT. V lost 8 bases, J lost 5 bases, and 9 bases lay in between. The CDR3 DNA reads TGTGCCAGCCCCTGGAGGACTGAAGCTTTCTTT. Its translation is CASPWRTEAFF.

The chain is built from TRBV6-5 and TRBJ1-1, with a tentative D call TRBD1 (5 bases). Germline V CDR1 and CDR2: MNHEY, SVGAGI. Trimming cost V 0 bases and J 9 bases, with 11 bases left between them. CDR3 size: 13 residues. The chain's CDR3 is CASSYSTAGKAFF. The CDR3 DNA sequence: TGTGCCAGCAGTTACTCGACAGCAGGGAAAGCTTTCTTT.

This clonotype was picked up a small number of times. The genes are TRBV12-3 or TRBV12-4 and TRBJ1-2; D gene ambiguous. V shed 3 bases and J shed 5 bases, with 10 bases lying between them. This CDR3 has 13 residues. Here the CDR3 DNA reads TGTGCCAGCAGTTTGGAGGCCGTGTATGGCTACACCTTC. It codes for CASSLEAVYGYTF.

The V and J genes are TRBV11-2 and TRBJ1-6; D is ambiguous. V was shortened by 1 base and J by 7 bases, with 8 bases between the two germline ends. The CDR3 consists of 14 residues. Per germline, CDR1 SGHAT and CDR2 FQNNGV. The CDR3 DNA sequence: TGTGCCAGCAGCTTAGGTTCACGCAATTCACCCCTCCACTTT. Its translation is CASSLGSRNSPLHF.

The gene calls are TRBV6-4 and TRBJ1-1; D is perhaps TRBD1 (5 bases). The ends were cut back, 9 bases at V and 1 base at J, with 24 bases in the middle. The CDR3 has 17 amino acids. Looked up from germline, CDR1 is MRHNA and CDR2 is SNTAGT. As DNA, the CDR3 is TGTGCCAGGAGCCCGAGGGGAAGTGGGGAGGGGAACACTGAAGCTTTCTTT. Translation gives CARSPRGSGEGNTEAFF.

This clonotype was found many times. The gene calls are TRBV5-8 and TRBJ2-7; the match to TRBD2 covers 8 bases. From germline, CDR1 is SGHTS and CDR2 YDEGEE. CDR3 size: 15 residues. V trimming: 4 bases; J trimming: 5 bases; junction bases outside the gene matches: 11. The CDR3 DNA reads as TGTGCCAGCAGCCAGCGGGAGAACCTTCCAGACGAGCAGTACTTC. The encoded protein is CASSQRENLPDEQYF.

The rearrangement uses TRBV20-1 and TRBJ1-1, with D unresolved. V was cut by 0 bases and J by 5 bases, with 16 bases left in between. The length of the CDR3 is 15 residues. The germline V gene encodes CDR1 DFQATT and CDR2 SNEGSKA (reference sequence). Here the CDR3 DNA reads TGCAGTGCTAGAGAGATCGGTACAGATGGAACTGAAGCTTTCTTT. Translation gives CSAREIGTDGTEAFF.

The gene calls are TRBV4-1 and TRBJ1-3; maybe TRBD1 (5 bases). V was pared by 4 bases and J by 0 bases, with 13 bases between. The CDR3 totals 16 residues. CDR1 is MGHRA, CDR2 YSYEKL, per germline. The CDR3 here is CASSRTGSTSGNTIYF. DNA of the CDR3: TGCGCCAGCAGCCGCACAGGTTCTACCTCTGGAAACACCATATATTTT.

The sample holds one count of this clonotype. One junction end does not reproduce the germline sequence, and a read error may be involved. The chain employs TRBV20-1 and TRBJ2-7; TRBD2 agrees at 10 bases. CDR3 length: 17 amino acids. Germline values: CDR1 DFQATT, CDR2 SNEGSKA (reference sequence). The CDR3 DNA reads TGCTGTGCTAGAGATACGGCTAGCGGGAGCCCCATTTCCCAGCAGTACTTC. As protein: CCARDTASGSPISQQYF.

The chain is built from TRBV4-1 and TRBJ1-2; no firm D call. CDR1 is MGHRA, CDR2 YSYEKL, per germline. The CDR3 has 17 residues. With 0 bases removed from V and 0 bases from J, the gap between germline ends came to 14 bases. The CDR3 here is CASSQEGHGIANYGYTF. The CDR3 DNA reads TGCGCCAGCAGCCAAGAAGGTCACGGGATCGCTAACTATGGCTACACCTTC.

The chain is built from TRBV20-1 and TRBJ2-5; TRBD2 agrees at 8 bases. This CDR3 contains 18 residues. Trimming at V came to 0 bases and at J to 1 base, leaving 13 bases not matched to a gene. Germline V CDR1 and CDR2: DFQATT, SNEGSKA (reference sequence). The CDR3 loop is CSARDLASGWVPQETQYF. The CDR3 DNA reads TGCAGTGCTAGAGATCTGGCTAGCGGGTGGGTCCCCCAAGAGACCCAGTACTTC.